This is a list of T cell receptor beta chains from one sample in a study of regulatory T cells in long-lasting Graves disease. TCRdb processed the multiplex PCR reads anew with MiXCR; each CDR3 protein has one entry. The table shows hundreds of thousands of distinct CDR3 sequences, with roughly 14% occurring only once. The same specimen was also included in a second study, on T cells in Graves' hyperthyroidism and ophthalmopathy.

Sequencing was performed on peripheral blood mononuclear cells (PBMCs), taken at new diagnosis, from a patient treated with antithyroid drugs. These receptors were collected from a young man with Graves disease. The CDR3 runs from the conserved cysteine through the conserved F or W. The D gene is left open where the match is weak. Not every row has a clone size; where given, it reads once, few, many or a size class.

>TRBV15|TRBJ1-4|TRBD1|few
CATSRDHRGLKEKLFF
TGTGCCACCAGCAGAGATCATAGGGGGCTTAAAGAAAAACTGTTTTTT
>TRBV7-9|TRBJ2-3|.|.
CASSSLDDTQYF
TGTGCCAGCAGCTCCCTAGACGATACGCAGTATTTT
>TRBV5-1|TRBJ2-7|TRBD2|.
CASSSQGTSGSREQYF
TGCGCCAGCAGCAGCCAAGGGACTAGCGGGAGTCGCGAGCAGTACTTC
>TRBV20-1|TRBJ2-7|TRBD2|few
CSASQPGLAGPEQYF
TGCAGTGCTAGTCAACCGGGACTAGCGGGACCCGAGCAGTACTTC
>TRBV4-1|TRBJ2-3|TRBD2|once
CASSQGPGRGALDTQYF
TGCGCCAGCAGCCAAGGTCCCGGGAGGGGAGCACTAGATACGCAGTATTTT
>TRBV9|TRBJ2-5|TRBD2|.
CASSQEGGGGETQYF
TGTGCCAGCAGCCAGGAGGGAGGCGGGGGAGAGACCCAGTACTTC
>TRBV20-1|TRBJ2-3|TRBD2|few
CSGARDYFSTDTQYF
TGCAGTGGAGCTCGGGACTACTTTAGCACAGATACGCAGTATTTT
>TRBV7-2|TRBJ2-5|.|many
CASRTWRGPQETQYF
TGTGCCAGCAGGACCTGGAGAGGGCCCCAGGAGACCCAGTACTTC
>TRBV30|TRBJ2-3|TRBD2|many
CAYSVAGADTQYF
TGTGCCTACAGCGTAGCGGGGGCAGATACGCAGTATTTT
>TRBV12-3/TRBV12-4|TRBJ2-5|TRBD1|many
CASSPRYRGRKLQETQYF
TGTGCCAGCAGCCCTAGGTACAGGGGCCGTAAATTACAAGAGACCCAGTACTTC
>TRBV6-2/TRBV6-3|TRBJ2-7|TRBD1|.
CASSAPQGRKFYEQYF
TGTGCCAGCAGTGCGCCACAGGGGAGAAAGTTCTACGAGCAGTACTTC
>TRBV20-1|TRBJ2-1|.|.
CSALGTPLVRYEQFF
TGCAGTGCTCTCGGGACCCCCCTAGTGAGGTATGAGCAGTTCTTC
>TRBV5-4|TRBJ2-7|.|.
CASSLGVRQGYEQYF
TGTGCCAGCAGCTTGGGGGTTCGGCAGGGCTACGAGCAGTACTTC
>TRBV20-1|TRBJ2-7|TRBD1|many
CSASAWDRDPYEQYF
TGCAGTGCTAGTGCCTGGGACAGGGATCCCTACGAGCAGTACTTC
>TRBV10-1|TRBJ2-2|.|.
CASRGEAGELFF
TGCGCCAGCAGGGGGGAGGCCGGGGAGCTGTTTTTT
>TRBV4-1|TRBJ2-7|.|.
CASSQDLTEIYEQYF
TGCGCCAGCAGCCAAGATCTGACAGAGATCTACGAGCAGTACTTC
>TRBV27|TRBJ2-7|.|many
CASSKGLEQYF
TGTGCCAGCAGTAAAGGGCTCGAGCAGTACTTC